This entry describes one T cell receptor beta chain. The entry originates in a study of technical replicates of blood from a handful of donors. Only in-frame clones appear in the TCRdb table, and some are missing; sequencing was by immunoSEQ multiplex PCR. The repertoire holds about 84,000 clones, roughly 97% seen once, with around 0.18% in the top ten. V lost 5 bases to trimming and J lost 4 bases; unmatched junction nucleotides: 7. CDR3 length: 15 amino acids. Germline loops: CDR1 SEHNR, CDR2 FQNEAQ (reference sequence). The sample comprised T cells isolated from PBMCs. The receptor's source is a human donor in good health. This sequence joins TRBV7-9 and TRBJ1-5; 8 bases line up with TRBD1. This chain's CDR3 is CASSHPDRVNQPQHF. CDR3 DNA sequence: TGTGCCAGCAGCCACCCGGACAGGGTTAATCAGCCCCAGCATTTT.